The present T cell receptor (beta chain) was sequenced within a study of shared clonotypes between healthy human individuals. Study-level information: Per-donor plates numbered three CD4 naive, three CD4 memory, two CD8 naive and one CD8 memory. Study-wide results and caveats: A reduction in generation probabilities was seen for non-shared clonotypes relative to those shared by all four donors. In the sorted subsets, rarefaction showed sequencing was incomplete despite large depth.

The CDR3 totals 11 residues. CDR1 and CDR2 (germline): MNHNY, SVGAGI (reference sequence). V lost 0 bases, J lost 10 bases, and 7 bases lay in between. Only in-frame clones appear in the TCRdb table, and some are missing; sequencing was by immunoSEQ multiplex PCR. Here the sample spans about 1.1 million clones, approximately 78% being singletons. Turning to this clone: Its cognate antigen is unknown.

The sequence was obtained from a man between 18 and 35 years old in good health. Some clones in this sample may be carry-over from other donors' samples. V usage is TRBV6-6 and J usage is TRBJ2-7; D call uncertain. Material: memory CD4+ T cells from PBMCs. Subset meaning: CD45RA-negative fraction. Here the CDR3 DNA reads TGTGCCAGCAGTTACTCGAACAGCCAGTACTTC. Its protein product is CASSYSNSQYF.